The 29 T cell receptor beta chains presented below share a single source sample, sequenced in a study of blood T cells in healthy people across ages. With a J-beta primer mix and a sample-barcoded 5' primer, a second PCR ran about 7 to 12 cycles. TCRdb redid the calling of the 5' RACE reads with MiXCR, one entry per CDR3 protein. The table has fewer than 2,000,000 distinct CDR3 sequences, around 35% seen once. The specimen sequenced was blood. These receptors came from a woman aged 25-40 years in good health.

The rearrangement links TRBV9 to TRBJ2-7; D remains unclear. Germline assignment: CDR1 SGDLS and CDR2 YYNGEE. The CDR3 is 14 residues long. Between the trimmed V and J ends, which lost 4 bases and 6 bases, there was a span of 17 bases. The CDR3 protein is CASSTLGSPREQYF. The DNA for the CDR3 is TGTGCCAGCAGCACTCTGGGCTCCCCCCGCGAGCAGTACTTC.

This clonotype has just a few counts. J is TRBJ2-5 and V is TRBV7-9; tentative D call: TRBD2 (5 bases). With 1 base removed from V and 6 bases from J, the gap between germline ends came to 12 bases. Germline CDR1 SEHNR, CDR2 FQNEAQ (reference sequence). The CDR3 consists of 14 residues. The CDR3 protein is CASSLEGSAKTQYF. As DNA, the CDR3 is TGTGCCAGCAGCTTAGAAGGGAGTGCAAAGACCCAGTACTTC.

In its sample, this clonotype was seen many times. The chain employs TRBV2 and TRBJ1-4, with D tentatively TRBD1 (5 bases). V was trimmed by 6 bases and J by 7 bases, leaving 15 bases between them. Germline V gives CDR1 SNHLY, CDR2 FYNNEI. The CDR3 is 14 amino acids. This CDR3 reads CASREQVASEKLFF. For the CDR3, the DNA is TGTGCCAGCAGGGAACAGGTGGCGAGTGAAAAACTGTTTTTT. Together with reference TRBV2 and TRBJ1-4, the CDR3 gives the full variable domain: EPEVTQTPSHQVTQMGQEVILRCVPISNHLYFYWYRQILGQKVEFLVSFYNNEISEKSEIFDDQFSVERPDGSNFTLKIRSTKLEDSAMYFCASREQVASEKLFFGSGTQLSVL.

This chain uses TRBV21-1 with TRBJ2-7; TRBD2 is taken as the D call from the table, unchecked against the DNA. TRBV21-1 corresponds to a pseudogene. The CDR3 covers 19 residues. CDR3 nucleotides: TGTGCCAGCAGCCCTGCCGTCCCTTCGGGGCCCAGACCTCCCTACGAGCAGTACTTC. This encodes CASSPAVPSGPRPPYEQYF.

CDR3 nucleotide sequence: TGTGCCAGCAGTTTTGACGGGACAGGGGGTTACACCTTC. Translating gives CASSFDGTGGYTF. The V and J genes are TRBV12-3 or TRBV12-4 and TRBJ1-2; 11 bases align to TRBD1. CDR3 length: 13 residues. With V trimmed by 3 bases and J by 11 bases, 5 bases remained unmatched.

This clonotype has only a few counts. J is TRBJ2-3 and V is TRBV4-1; 8 bases align to TRBD2. Germline lookup yields CDR1 MGHRA and CDR2 YSYEKL. The trim removed 0 bases at V and 2 bases at J, leaving 10 bases unmatched. The CDR3 covers 18 residues. The CDR3 coding sequence is TGCGCCAGCAGCCAAGATCTGGAGCGGGGGACGGCCACAGATACGCAGTATTTT. Protein product: CASSQDLERGTATDTQYF.

This clonotype was detected only a few times. The chain is built from TRBV6-2 or TRBV6-3 and TRBJ2-7; D perhaps matches TRBD1 (6 bases). Germline assignment: CDR1 MNHEY and CDR2 SVGEGT. This CDR3 region has 15 residues. Between the trimmed V and J ends, which lost 2 bases and 4 bases, there was a span of 15 bases. As DNA, the CDR3 is TGTGCCAGCAGTTACCACGGACAGCAGGGGTACGAGCAGTACTTC. This gives the protein CASSYHGQQGYEQYF.

V gene TRBV29-1 combines with J gene TRBJ2-2; D is unresolved. The germline V gene encodes CDR1 SQVTM and CDR2 ANQGSEA. The CDR3 is 12 amino acids. V was trimmed by 7 bases and J by 2 bases, leaving 8 bases between them. The CDR3 sequence is CSAPDNTGELFF. The CDR3 coding sequence is TGCAGCGCCCCAGACAACACCGGGGAGCTGTTTTTT.

Turning to this clonotype: A read error may produce the germline difference seen at one junction end. The rearrangement links TRBV10-3 to TRBJ2-1; 9 bases map to TRBD2. Germline CDR1 is ENHRY and CDR2 is SYGVKD. The length of the CDR3 is 15 residues. CDR3 sequence (DNA): TGTGCCGTCAGTGAGAGCGGGGGGCTATACAATGAGCAGTTCTTC. Translating it yields CAVSESGGLYNEQFF.

The table lists this clonotype with a few counts. The chain carries TRBV7-2 and TRBJ2-4; D may match TRBD1 or TRBD2 (5 bases each). The CDR3 is 13 residues long. Germline lookup yields CDR1 SGHTA and CDR2 FQGNSA. V lost 8 bases and J lost 6, with 14 bases in between. CDR3 bases: TGTGCCAGCCGGGGCGGGTCGGGAAACATTCAGTACTTC. Translation: CASRGGSGNIQYF.

A word on this clonotype: This clone may be a read error of a much larger clone one base away. The rearrangement uses TRBV29-1 and TRBJ2-4; TRBD1 agrees at 10 bases. The closer fit of TRBJ2-7 to the DNA end suggests the J call may be wrong. The CDR3 contains 12 residues. Germline V gene data show CDR1 as SQVTM and CDR2 as ANQGSEA. This chain's CDR3 is CGPRTGGYEQYF. CDR3 sequence (DNA): TGCGGCCCCCGGACAGGGGGCTACGAGCAGTACTTC.

V is TRBV7-6 and J is TRBJ2-5; no firm D call. V was clipped by 4 bases and J by 5 bases, with 14 bases between them. Germline V gives CDR1 SGHVS, CDR2 FNYEAQ. CDR3 length: 14 amino acids. CDR3 in amino acids: CASSSDDVRETQYF. The CDR3 DNA sequence: TGTGCCAGCAGCTCGGACGACGTGAGGGAGACCCAGTACTTC.

This clonotype was seen a handful of times. The rearrangement links TRBV29-1 to TRBJ2-3; 15 nucleotides agree with TRBD2. Trimming at V came to 6 bases and at J to 1 base, leaving 8 bases not matched to a gene. Per germline, CDR1 SQVTM and CDR2 ANQGSEA. The CDR3 has 17 amino acids. The CDR3 DNA is TGCAGCGTGGATGGACTAGCGGGAGGGGATGGCACAGATACGCAGTATTTT. Residues: CSVDGLAGGDGTDTQYF.

In nucleotides, the CDR3 is TGTGCCAGCAGCCTCACTGGGTGCGAGCAGTACTTC. Protein sequence: CASSLTGCEQYF. The chain uses TRBV7-9 and TRBJ2-7; D is ambiguous. Germline V lookup: CDR1 SEHNR, CDR2 FQNEAQ (reference sequence). V was pared by 5 bases and J by 6 bases, with 11 bases between. This CDR3 region has 12 residues. The full variable domain, rest sourced from reference TRBV7-9 and TRBJ2-7, is DTGVSQNPRHKITKRGQNVTFRCDPISEHNRLYWYRQTLGQGPEFLTYFQNEAQLEKSRLLSDRFSAERPKGSFSTLEIQRTEQGDSAMYLCASSLTGCEQYFGPGTRLTVT.

This clonotype was picked up a small number of times. V usage is TRBV7-9 and J usage is TRBJ1-5, with D possibly TRBD1 on 6 matching bases. The CDR3 has 14 amino acids. V was shortened by 1 base and J by 7 bases, with 11 bases between the two germline ends. Looked up from germline, CDR1 is SEHNR and CDR2 is FQNEAQ (reference sequence). CDR3 coding DNA: TGTGCCAGCAGCTTAGTGGGGGCGAACCAGCCCCAGCATTTT. Its translation: CASSLVGANQPQHF.

The chain has TRBV3-1 and TRBJ1-4, with no clear D. Looked up from germline, CDR1 is LGHDT and CDR2 is YNNKEL (reference sequence). The CDR3 contains 14 residues. The V and J ends lost 1 base and 8 bases respectively, with 11 bases between them. Written as DNA, the CDR3 is TGTGCCAGCAGCCAAGGGGCGGCTTCCGAAAAACTGTTTTTT. It specifies CASSQGAASEKLFF.

This chain links TRBV20-1 with TRBJ2-1; D gene ambiguous. The CDR3 totals 13 residues. Germline assignment: CDR1 DFQATT and CDR2 SNEGSKA (reference sequence). V dropped 5 bases and J dropped 4 bases, with 12 bases sitting between them. The DNA of the CDR3 is TGCAGTGCTCAGGCTGACCGTTACAATGAGCAGTTCTTC. Translated, it gives CSAQADRYNEQFF.

DNA for the CDR3: TGTGCCAGCAGCTTAGGGGGTATAGCGACCTACGAGCAGTACTTC. Translation gives CASSLGGIATYEQYF. The gene calls are TRBV7-2 and TRBJ2-5; D possibly corresponds to TRBD2 (5 bases). The J call is in doubt because the DNA end fits TRBJ2-7 better. CDR1 is SGHTA, CDR2 FQGNSA, per germline. This CDR3 is 15 amino acids long.

This chain links TRBV3-1 with TRBJ2-1; 7 bases align to TRBD2. V was pared by 8 bases and J by 7 bases, with 11 bases of the junction left unmatched. Per the germline V gene, CDR1 is LGHDT and CDR2 is YNNKEL (reference sequence). This CDR3 is 14 amino acids long. CDR3: CASSGRGQRNEQFF. In nucleotides, the CDR3 is TGTGCCAGCTCTGGGAGGGGCCAGAGAAATGAGCAGTTCTTC.

This chain joins TRBV5-1 and TRBJ2-1, with 8 bases lining up with TRBD2. Germline V gene data show CDR1 as SGHRS and CDR2 as YFSETQ. Trimming removed 0 bases from V and 5 bases from J; junction bases left unmatched: 7. The CDR3 has 16 amino acids. This CDR3 is CASSLEPGLVNNEQFF. The CDR3 nucleotides read TGCGCCAGCAGCTTGGAACCGGGACTAGTTAACAATGAGCAGTTCTTC.

The V call is TRBV20-1, the J call TRBJ2-5, with 7 bases aligning to TRBD2. The CDR3 contains 15 residues. Germline CDR1 reads DFQATT; CDR2 reads SNEGSKA (reference sequence). V shed 4 bases, J shed 3 bases, and the junction held 11 bases outside the gene matches. CDR3 bases: TGCAGTGCTACCAGGCCTGGGGGGGGAAAAGAGACCCAGTACTTC. This gives the protein CSATRPGGGKETQYF.

This clonotype was observed a handful of times. J is TRBJ2-5 and V is TRBV20-1; weak D call: TRBD2 (5 bases). The ends were cut back, 5 bases at V and 5 bases at J, with 9 bases in the middle. The germline CDR1 and CDR2 sequences are DFQATT and SNEGSKA (reference sequence). This CDR3 is built from 11 residues. CDR3 DNA: TGCAGTGCTCTGCGGGTTGAGACCCAGTACTTC. It is translated as CSALRVETQYF.

This clonotype was found many times. The gene calls are TRBV28 and TRBJ2-5; 7 bases are shared with TRBD1. V shed 10 bases, J shed 11 bases, and the junction held 13 bases outside the gene matches. CDR3 length equals 12 residues. Germline V gene data show CDR1 as MDHEN and CDR2 as SYDVKM. The CDR3 DNA reads TGTGCCACACTATCGACAGGGACGGTGCAGTACTTC. This gives the protein CATLSTGTVQYF.

This clonotype was seen only a few times. The rearrangement uses TRBV3-1 and TRBJ2-3; possibly TRBD1 or TRBD2 for D (5 bases each). Trimming took off 4 bases at V and 4 bases at J, with 18 bases between the two ends. CDR1 and CDR2 from the germline V gene are LGHDT and YNNKEL (reference sequence). The CDR3 is made up of 16 amino acids. The CDR3: CASSLNTMGVADTQYF. As DNA, the CDR3 is TGTGCCAGCAGCCTGAATACCATGGGGGTCGCAGATACGCAGTATTTT.

The chain couples TRBV12-3 or TRBV12-4 to TRBJ2-2; TRBD1 agrees at 7 bases. V shed 6 bases, J shed 6 bases, and the junction held 10 bases outside the gene matches. The CDR3 has 15 amino acids. The CDR3 bases are TGTGCCAGCAGGATGGGACAGACTACTTCCGGGGAGCTGTTTTTT. Its translation: CASRMGQTTSGELFF.

The V and J genes are TRBV5-1 and TRBJ2-7; 8 nucleotides match TRBD1. This CDR3 spans 15 amino acids. Germline CDR1 SGHRS, CDR2 YFSETQ. After removal of 2 bases from V and 2 bases from J, the junction contained 6 bases not matched to a gene. CDR3 amino acids: CASSFWTGPAYEQYF. CDR3 nucleotide sequence: TGCGCCAGCAGCTTCTGGACAGGGCCGGCCTACGAGCAGTACTTC.

There are a few counts of this clonotype. A much larger clonotype is one base distant, so this may be a read error. This rearrangement joins TRBV5-1 to TRBJ2-5; 9 nucleotides agree with TRBD2. V dropped 0 bases and J dropped 11; count of bases not matched to a gene: 17. The CDR3 totals 17 residues. CDR1 is SGHRS and CDR2 is YFSETQ in the germline V gene. CDR3 loop: CASSLGAGGRSLNEQYF. CDR3 nucleotides: TGCGCCAGCAGCTTGGGAGCGGGAGGCCGGTCCTTAAATGAGCAGTACTTC.

With regard to this clonotype: Because the CDR3 is missing its conserved closing phenylalanine or tryptophan, this is likely a read error. V usage is TRBV29-1 and J usage is TRBJ1-1, with D maybe TRBD1 (5 bases). The CDR3 length is 12 residues. Trimming cost V 7 bases and J 1 base, with 10 bases left between them. Germline loops: CDR1 SQVTM, CDR2 ANQGSEA. DNA of the CDR3: TGCAGCGCTAAGGACACGAACACTGAAGCTTTCTCT. It encodes CSAKDTNTEAFS.

About this clonotype: A junction boundary mismatches the germline segment, possibly from a read error. The chain recombines TRBV3-1 with TRBJ2-7, with D perhaps matching TRBD2 (5 bases). Germline CDR1 LGHDT, CDR2 YNNKEL (reference sequence). The CDR3 is made up of 15 amino acids. The CDR3 region is CVSSQFQTGGYEQYF. CDR3 in DNA: TGTGTCAGCAGCCAATTCCAGACTGGAGGCTACGAGCAGTACTTC.